This T cell receptor (beta chain) was profiled in a study of CD8+ T cells in alopecia areata. Pooled cells of cutaneous lymph node origin were sorted on CD4, CD8alpha, NKG2D, NKG2ACE and other markers. With respect to this clone: Its antigen is not identified. This clone may be a read error of a much larger clone one base away. Genes and germline are mouse. The read ends 4 residues before the CDR3 terminus; that terminus is restored from the germline J gene. Other nucleotide sequences from this sample produce the same CDR3.

Sequencing relied on a cDNA template that was reverse transcribed from extracted RNA. Repertoires were generated with immunoSEQ multiplex PCR, while TCRdb's copy carries only in-frame clones and drops some. There are about 300,000 clones in the sample, none observed a single time. CDR1 is NSHNY, CDR2 SYGAGN, per germline. CDR3 length equals 14 residues. V was pared by 2 bases and J by 0 bases, with 8 bases between. Study-level findings and limits: Patients shared TCRs less clearly than mice did, possibly for HLA-related reasons.

Sequences were obtained from CD4+ T cells sorted from a lymph node. The receptor was derived from a C3H/HeJ mouse with alopecia areata. The strain's MHC type: H2-k. The genes are TRBV13-1 and TRBJ1-2, with D maybe TRBD1 (5 bases). The CDR3 reads CASSEQGANSDYTF. The CDR3 DNA, read in part, is TGTGCCAGCAGTGAGCAGGGCGCAAACTCC.